Listed below are T cell receptor beta chains from one sample, sequenced in a study of shared clonotypes between healthy human individuals. This table comes from immunoSEQ multiplex PCR, and its TCRdb copy is limited to in-frame clones, with some not included. The sample yields 2 million to 2.5 million clones, 85% to 95% seen once. Sequenced sample: naive CD4+ T cells from PBMCs. The receptors stem from a man aged 18-30 years in good health. Some clones in this sample may be carry-over from other donors' samples. The CDR3 runs from the conserved cysteine through the conserved F or W. A D gene is named only where the DNA matches it firmly. Size is omitted from some rows. Given values are once, few, many or a class for expanded clones.

>TRBV28|-|TRBJ1-2|-|15
CASSRGQQANYGYTF
TGTGCCAGCAGCCGAGGACAACAAGCTAACTATGGCTACACCTTC
>TRBV7-2|-|TRBJ1-5|-|16
CASSSQDGRGNQPQHF
TGTGCCAGCAGTTCACAGGACGGCAGGGGCAATCAGCCCCAGCATTTT
>TRBV18|TRBD1|TRBJ2-2|-|16
CASSPRQGPNTGELFF
TGTGCCAGCTCACCGCGACAGGGACCGAACACCGGGGAGCTGTTTTTT
>TRBV9|-|TRBJ1-1|-|14
CASSVGTVNTEAFF
TGTGCCAGCAGCGTAGGGACAGTTAACACTGAAGCTTTCTTT
>TRBV2|TRBD1|TRBJ1-2|-|13
CASREGQGKGYTF
TGTGCCAGCAGAGAAGGACAGGGTAAAGGCTACACCTTC
>TRBV11-1|TRBD2|TRBJ2-3|-|16
CASSLKLAGVGDTQYF
TGTGCCAGCAGCCTAAAACTAGCGGGAGTTGGCGATACGCAGTATTTT
>TRBV19|-|TRBJ2-2|-|13
CASSGTLTGELFF
TGTGCCAGTAGCGGGACTCTCACCGGGGAGCTGTTTTTT
>TRBV18|-|TRBJ1-1|-|15
CASSPVLGVSTEAFF
TGTGCCAGCTCACCAGTTCTGGGAGTGAGCACTGAAGCTTTCTTT
>TRBV15|-|TRBJ2-4|-|16
CATDIRGDLAKNIQYF
TGTGCCACCGACATACGCGGGGACCTAGCCAAAAACATTCAGTACTTC
>TRBV29-1|TRBD2|TRBJ2-1|once|14
CSGGTSGSGNEQFF
TGCAGCGGAGGGACTAGCGGGAGCGGAAATGAGCAGTTCTTC
>TRBV29-1|TRBD2|TRBJ2-1|-|19
CSVSGRRGPGLAVYNEQFF
TGCAGCGTATCGGGAAGAAGAGGCCCCGGACTAGCGGTCTACAATGAGCAGTTCTTC
>TRBV6-5|-|TRBJ1-3|once|15
CASRDRLQSGNTIYF
TGTGCCAGCAGGGACCGACTTCAATCTGGAAACACCATATATTTT
>TRBV28|-|TRBJ1-1|-|15
CASTPPEVMNTEAFF
TGTGCCAGCACCCCCCCGGAGGTAATGAACACTGAAGCTTTCTTT
>TRBV7-9|-|TRBJ2-2|once|12
CASSRDNGELFF
TGTGCCAGCAGCCGGGACAACGGGGAGCTGTTTTTT
>TRBV28|-|TRBJ2-7|-|14
CASSSPAAPDEQYF
TGTGCCAGCAGTTCCCCCGCCGCCCCGGACGAGCAGTACTTC
>TRBV28|-|TRBJ2-3|-|13
CASSLRSTDTQYF
TGTGCCAGCAGTTTGAGGTCTACAGATACGCAGTATTTT
>TRBV29-1|TRBD2|TRBJ2-5|-|16
CSVEGLAGGPREEQYF
TGCAGCGTTGAAGGTCTAGCGGGAGGCCCACGGGAGGAGCAGTACTTC
>TRBV27|TRBD1|TRBJ2-7|-|16
CASSLTTNRGASAQYF
TGTGCCAGCAGTCTCACCACAAACAGGGGGGCCTCGGCGCAGTACTTC
>TRBV9|-|TRBJ2-1|-|16
CASSVEASELYNEQFF
TGTGCCAGCAGCGTAGAGGCTAGCGAGCTCTACAATGAGCAGTTCTTC
>TRBV6-5|TRBD1|TRBJ1-5|-|15
CASSWTGGSDQPQHF
TGTGCCAGCAGTTGGACAGGGGGCTCCGATCAGCCCCAGCATTTT
>TRBV7-9|TRBD2|TRBJ2-3|-|16
CASSLRHGGVSDTQYF
TGTGCCAGCAGTCTTCGTCATGGGGGGGTTTCAGATACGCAGTATTTT
>TRBV10-2|-|TRBJ2-1|-|13
CASSEGTYNEQFF
TGCGCCAGCAGTGAAGGGACTTACAATGAGCAGTTCTTC
>TRBV10-1|-|TRBJ2-3|-|11
CASRKPDTQYF
TGCGCCAGTAGAAAACCAGATACGCAGTATTTT
>TRBV7-9|-|TRBJ2-2|-|13
CGSTGANTGELFF
TGTGGCAGCACGGGGGCGAACACCGGGGAGCTGTTTTTT
>TRBV28|-|TRBJ1-3|-|14
CASRIQGAWNTIYF
TGTGCCAGCAGAATACAGGGAGCGTGGAACACCATATATTTT
>TRBV5-1|TRBD1|TRBJ2-7|once|15
CASSPALGQDYEQYF
TGCGCCAGCAGCCCCGCTCTGGGACAGGACTACGAGCAGTACTTC
>TRBV9|TRBD2|TRBJ2-1|-|16
CASSARSHGRAGEQFF
TGTGCCAGCAGCGCCCGGTCACACGGGAGGGCCGGGGAGCAGTTCTTC
>TRBV11-1|-|TRBJ2-3|-|13
CASNLGLTDTQYF
TGTGCCAGCAACCTTGGGCTCACAGATACGCAGTATTTT
>TRBV27|-|TRBJ1-1|few|13
CASSPGTYTEAFF
TGTGCCAGCAGCCCTGGGACTTACACTGAAGCTTTCTTT
>TRBV6-6|TRBD1|TRBJ1-3|once|15
CASKYDRGNGNTIYF
TGTGCCAGCAAATACGACAGGGGGAACGGAAACACCATATATTTT
>TRBV6-1|-|TRBJ2-1|-|16
CASSESMGSTPDEQFF
TGTGCCAGCAGTGAAAGTATGGGCTCAACTCCCGATGAGCAGTTCTTC
>TRBV5-1|TRBD1|TRBJ1-1|-|16
CASSLSAGGARTEAFF
TGCGCCAGCAGCTTGTCGGCAGGGGGCGCGAGGACTGAAGCTTTCTTT
>TRBV5-1|-|TRBJ1-2|-|14
CASSLGDLENGYTF
TGCGCCAGCAGCTTGGGGGATTTGGAGAATGGCTACACCTTC
>TRBV2|-|TRBJ1-1|few|14
CASRQYGANTEAFF
TGTGCCAGCAGACAATACGGGGCGAACACTGAAGCTTTCTTT
>TRBV9|TRBD1|TRBJ2-5|-|16
CASSVRTGVGAETQYF
TGTGCCAGCAGCGTAAGAACAGGGGTGGGAGCGGAGACCCAGTACTTC
>TRBV7-8|-|TRBJ2-7|-|17
CASSSRGAGLGSYEQYF
TGTGCCAGCAGCTCTAGAGGGGCAGGTTTAGGGTCCTACGAGCAGTACTTC
>TRBV2|TRBD2|TRBJ2-1|-|13
CATVYEREREQFF
TGTGCCACCGTCTATGAGCGGGAGCGTGAGCAGTTCTTC
>TRBV28|-|TRBJ1-2|-|13
CASSPGPFLGYTF
TGTGCCAGCAGCCCCGGACCGTTTCTTGGCTACACCTTC
>TRBV11-2|TRBD2|TRBJ2-3|-|16
CASSRMWTSGLDTQYF
TGTGCCAGCAGCCGTATGTGGACTAGCGGGTTGGATACGCAGTATTTT
>TRBV5-1|-|TRBJ2-7|-|12
CASSLEGYEQYF
TGCGCCAGCAGCTTAGAAGGGTACGAGCAGTACTTC
>TRBV5-6|TRBD1|TRBJ2-1|-|13
CASSLRQGAQRFF
TGTGCCAGCAGCTTGAGGCAGGGGGCTCAACGGTTCTTC
>TRBV4-2|-|TRBJ1-2|-|13
CASRDSPNYGYTF
TGTGCCAGCAGGGACAGTCCTAACTATGGCTACACCTTC
>TRBV5-1|TRBD1|TRBJ1-3|-|15
CASSLGGGPGNTIYF
TGCGCCAGCAGCTTAGGAGGGGGCCCTGGAAACACCATATATTTT